This TCR beta chain originates from a study of blood T cell repertoires in COVID-19. Whole-study context: Nucleic acid was either cDNA or gDNA, and it came from T cells, B-cell-depleted T cells, or PBMCs.

Here immunoSEQ multiplex PCR was the method, and the copy in TCRdb shows in-frame clones only, minus some. The sample carries approximately 230,000 clones, approximately 86% recorded once. CDR1 and CDR2 (germline): SGHTA, FQGNSA. The CDR3 totals 15 residues. V lost 5 bases and J lost 0, with 10 bases in between. As for this clone: The identical CDR3 is also encoded by other nucleotide sequences in the sample.

The TCR originated in an older man with acute or convalescent COVID-19. The chain joins TRBV7-2 to TRBJ1-4, with D possibly TRBD1 on 6 matching bases. The material sequenced was peripheral blood. The CDR3 sequence: CASSLNRATNEKLFF. In DNA, the CDR3 is TGTGCCAGCAGCCTCAACAGGGCAACTAATGAAAAACTGTTTTTT. Supplemented by reference TRBV7-2 and TRBJ1-4, the full variable domain reads GAGVSQSPSNKVTEKGKDVELRCDPISGHTALYWYRQSLGQGLEFLIYFQGNSAPDKSGLPSDRFSAERTGGSVSTLTIQRTQQEDSAVYLCASSLNRATNEKLFFGSGTQLSVL.